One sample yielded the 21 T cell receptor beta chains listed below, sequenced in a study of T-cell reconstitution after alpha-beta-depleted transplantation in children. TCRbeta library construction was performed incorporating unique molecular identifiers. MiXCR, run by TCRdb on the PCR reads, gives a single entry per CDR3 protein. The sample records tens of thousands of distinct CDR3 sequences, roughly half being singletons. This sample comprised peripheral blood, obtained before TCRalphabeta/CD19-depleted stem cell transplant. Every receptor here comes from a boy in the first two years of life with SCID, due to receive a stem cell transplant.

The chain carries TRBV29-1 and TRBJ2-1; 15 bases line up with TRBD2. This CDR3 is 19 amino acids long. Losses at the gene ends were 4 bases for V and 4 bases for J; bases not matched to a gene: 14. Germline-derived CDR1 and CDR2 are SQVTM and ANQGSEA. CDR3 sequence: CSVGHTGTSGGLAYNEQFF. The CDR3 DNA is TGCAGCGTTGGACATACCGGGACTAGCGGGGGGCTGGCTTACAATGAGCAGTTCTTC.

CDR3 sequence reads: CASSPLNTGNLFF. DNA for the CDR3: TGTGCCAGCAGCCCCTTGAATACGGGGAATCTGTTTTTT. The chain joins TRBV12-3 or TRBV12-4 to TRBJ1-4; D not resolved. Trimming took 6 bases from V and 14 from J, leaving 19 bases between them. This CDR3 comprises 13 residues.

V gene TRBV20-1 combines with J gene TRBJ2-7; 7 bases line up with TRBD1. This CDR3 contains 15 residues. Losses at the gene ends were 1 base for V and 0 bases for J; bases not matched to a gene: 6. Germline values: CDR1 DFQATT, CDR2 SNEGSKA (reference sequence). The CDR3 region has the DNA TGCAGTGCTAGAGCCCCAGAGGGGGCCTCCTACGAGCAGTACTTC. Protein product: CSARAPEGASYEQYF.

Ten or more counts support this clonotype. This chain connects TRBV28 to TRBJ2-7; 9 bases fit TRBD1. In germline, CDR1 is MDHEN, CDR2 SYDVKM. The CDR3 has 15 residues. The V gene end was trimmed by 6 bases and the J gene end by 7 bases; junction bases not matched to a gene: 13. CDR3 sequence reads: CASRARDRDRGEQYF. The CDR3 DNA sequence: TGTGCCAGCAGGGCCCGGGACAGGGATCGGGGTGAGCAGTACTTC.

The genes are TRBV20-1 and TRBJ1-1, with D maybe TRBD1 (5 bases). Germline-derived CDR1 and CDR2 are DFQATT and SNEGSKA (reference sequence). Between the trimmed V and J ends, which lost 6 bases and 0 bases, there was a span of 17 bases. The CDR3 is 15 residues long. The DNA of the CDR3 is TGCAGTGCCTTGACAGCGCCGAACATGAACACTGAAGCTTTCTTT. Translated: CSALTAPNMNTEAFF.

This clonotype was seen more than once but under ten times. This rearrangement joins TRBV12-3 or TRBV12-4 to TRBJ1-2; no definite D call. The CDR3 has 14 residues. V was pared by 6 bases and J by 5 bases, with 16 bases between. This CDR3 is CASRSGFLEYGYTF. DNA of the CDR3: TGTGCCAGCAGGTCAGGTTTCCTTGAATATGGCTACACCTTC.

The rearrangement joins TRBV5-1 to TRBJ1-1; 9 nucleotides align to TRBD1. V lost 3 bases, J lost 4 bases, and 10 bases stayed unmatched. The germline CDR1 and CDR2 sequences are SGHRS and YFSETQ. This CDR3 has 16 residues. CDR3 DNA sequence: TGCGCCAGCAGCTGGTCTGGACAGGGGAGAAGCACTGAAGCTTTCTTT. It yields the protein CASSWSGQGRSTEAFF.

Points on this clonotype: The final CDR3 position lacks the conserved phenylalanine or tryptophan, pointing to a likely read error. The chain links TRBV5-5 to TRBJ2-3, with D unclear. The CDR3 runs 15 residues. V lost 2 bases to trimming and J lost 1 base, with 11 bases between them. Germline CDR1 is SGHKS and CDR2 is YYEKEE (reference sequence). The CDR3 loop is CASSFRDPRTDTQYS. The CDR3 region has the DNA TGTGCCAGCAGCTTCAGAGACCCCCGCACAGATACGCAGTATTCT.

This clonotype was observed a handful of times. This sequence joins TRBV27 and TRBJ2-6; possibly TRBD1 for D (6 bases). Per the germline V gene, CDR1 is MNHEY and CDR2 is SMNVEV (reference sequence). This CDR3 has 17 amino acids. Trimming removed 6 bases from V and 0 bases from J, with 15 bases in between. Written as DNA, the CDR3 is TGTGCCAGCAGGCCCGGGACACGAGACTCTGGGGCCAACGTCCTGACTTTC. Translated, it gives CASRPGTRDSGANVLTF.

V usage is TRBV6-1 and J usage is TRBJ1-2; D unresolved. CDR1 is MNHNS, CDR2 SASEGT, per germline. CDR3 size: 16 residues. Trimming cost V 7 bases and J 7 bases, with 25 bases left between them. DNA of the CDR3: TGTGCCAGCAACCCCAGCGGGCCAGGAGGGTTCAGTGGCTACACCTTC. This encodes CASNPSGPGGFSGYTF.

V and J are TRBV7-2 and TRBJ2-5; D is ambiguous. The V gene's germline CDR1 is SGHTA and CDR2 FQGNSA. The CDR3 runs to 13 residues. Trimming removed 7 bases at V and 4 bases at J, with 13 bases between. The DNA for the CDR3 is TGTGCCAGCACAAGGGCCAGGACAGAGACCCAGTACTTC. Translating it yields CASTRARTETQYF.

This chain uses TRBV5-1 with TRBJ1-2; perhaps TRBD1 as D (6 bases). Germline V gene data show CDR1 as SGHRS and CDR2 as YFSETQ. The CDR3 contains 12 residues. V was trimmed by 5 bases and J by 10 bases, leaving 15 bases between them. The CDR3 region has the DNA TGCGCCAGCAGGGATTGGGACAACCCCTACACCTTC. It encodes CASRDWDNPYTF.

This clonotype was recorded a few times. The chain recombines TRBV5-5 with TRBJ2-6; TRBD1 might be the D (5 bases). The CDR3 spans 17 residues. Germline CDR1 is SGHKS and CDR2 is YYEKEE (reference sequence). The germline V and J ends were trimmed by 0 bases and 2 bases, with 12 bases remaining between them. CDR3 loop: CASSLVGRVPGANVLTF. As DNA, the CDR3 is TGTGCCAGCAGCTTGGTGGGCAGGGTCCCTGGGGCCAACGTCCTGACTTTC. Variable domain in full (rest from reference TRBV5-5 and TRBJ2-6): DAGVTQSPTHLIKTRGQQVTLRCSPISGHKSVSWYQQVLGQGPQFIFQYYEKEERGRGNFPDRFSARQFPNYSSELNVNALLLGDSALYLCASSLVGRVPGANVLTFGAGSRLTVL.

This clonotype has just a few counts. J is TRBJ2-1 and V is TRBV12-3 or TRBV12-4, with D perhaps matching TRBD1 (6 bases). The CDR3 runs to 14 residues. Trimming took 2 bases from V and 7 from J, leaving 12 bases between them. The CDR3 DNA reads TGTGCCAGCAGTTTACCCCAGGGGAAAAATGAGCAGTTCTTC. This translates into CASSLPQGKNEQFF.

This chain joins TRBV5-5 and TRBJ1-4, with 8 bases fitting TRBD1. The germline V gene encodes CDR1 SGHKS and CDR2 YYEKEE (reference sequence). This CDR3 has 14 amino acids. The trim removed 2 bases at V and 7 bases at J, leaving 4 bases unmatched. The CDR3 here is CASSFSGGSEKLFF. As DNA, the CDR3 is TGTGCCAGCAGCTTCTCAGGGGGCTCTGAAAAACTGTTTTTT.

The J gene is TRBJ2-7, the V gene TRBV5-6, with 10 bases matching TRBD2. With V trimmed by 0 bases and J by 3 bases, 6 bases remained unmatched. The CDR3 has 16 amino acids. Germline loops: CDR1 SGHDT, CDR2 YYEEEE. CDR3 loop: CASSLVQRGGNYEQYF. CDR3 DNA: TGTGCCAGCAGCTTGGTACAGCGGGGGGGAAACTACGAGCAGTACTTC.

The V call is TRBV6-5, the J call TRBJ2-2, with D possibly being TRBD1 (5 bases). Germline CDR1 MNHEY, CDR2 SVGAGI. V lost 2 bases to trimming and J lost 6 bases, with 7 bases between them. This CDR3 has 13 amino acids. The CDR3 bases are TGTGCCAGCAGTTACGGGGCTCCCGGGGAGCTGTTTTTT. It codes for CASSYGAPGELFF.

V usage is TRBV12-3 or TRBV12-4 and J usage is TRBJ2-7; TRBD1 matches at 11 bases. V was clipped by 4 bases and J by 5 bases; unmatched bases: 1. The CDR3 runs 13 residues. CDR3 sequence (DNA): TGTGCCAGCAGTTGGACAGGGGGCGACGAGCAGTACTTC. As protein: CASSWTGGDEQYF.

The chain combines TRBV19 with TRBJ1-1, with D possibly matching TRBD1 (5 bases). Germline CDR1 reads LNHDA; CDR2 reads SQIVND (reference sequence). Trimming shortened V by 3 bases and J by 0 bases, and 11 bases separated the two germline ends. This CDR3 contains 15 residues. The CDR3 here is CASSMPWGLNTEAFF. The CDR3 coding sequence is TGTGCCAGTAGTATGCCGTGGGGCCTGAACACTGAAGCTTTCTTT.

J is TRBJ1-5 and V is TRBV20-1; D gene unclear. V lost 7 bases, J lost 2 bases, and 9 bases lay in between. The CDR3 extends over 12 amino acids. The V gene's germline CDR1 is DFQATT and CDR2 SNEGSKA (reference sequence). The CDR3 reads CSGERGNQPQHF. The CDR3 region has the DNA TGCAGTGGGGAGAGGGGCAATCAGCCCCAGCATTTT.

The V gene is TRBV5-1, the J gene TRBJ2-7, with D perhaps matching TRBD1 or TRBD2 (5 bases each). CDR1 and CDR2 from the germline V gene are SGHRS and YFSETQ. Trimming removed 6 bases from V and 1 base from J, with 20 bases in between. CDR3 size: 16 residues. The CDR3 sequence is CASKFSPGPTSYEQYF. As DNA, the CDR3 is TGCGCCAGCAAATTTTCTCCGGGACCGACGTCCTACGAGCAGTACTTC.